These 18 T cell receptor beta chains originate from one sample sequenced in a study of shared clonotypes between healthy human individuals. Measured with immunoSEQ multiplex PCR; TCRdb has only the in-frame clones, and not every one. Of approximately 2.4 million clones listed, roughly 95% were seen once; the top ten hold 0.1% to 0.15%. The sequenced material came from naive CD4+ T cells sorted from blood. The sample's subset: CD45RA+ positively selected. These receptors all come from a man younger than 35 in good health.

This clone was observed a few times. This rearrangement joins TRBV10-3 to TRBJ1-2; D not resolved. The V and J ends lost 6 bases and 1 base respectively, with 9 bases between them. CDR1 ENHRY and CDR2 SYGVKD come from the germline V gene. The length of the CDR3 is 13 residues. The CDR3 region is CAIRTEDNYGYTF. In nucleotides, the CDR3 is TGTGCCATCAGAACCGAAGATAACTATGGCTACACCTTC.

The genes are TRBV6-5 and TRBJ2-7; 7 bases are shared with TRBD1. The CDR3 totals 14 residues. Trimming took 5 bases from V and 4 from J; bases not matched to a gene: 8. In germline, CDR1 is MNHEY, CDR2 SVGAGI. CDR3 sequence reads: CASSHRQGTYEQYF. CDR3 in DNA: TGTGCCAGCAGTCATAGACAGGGTACTTACGAGCAGTACTTC.

The V call is TRBV7-6, the J call TRBJ2-1; D gene uncertain. The V end lost 2 bases, the J end lost 1 base, and 12 bases lay between the germline ends. The germline gives CDR1 SGHVS, CDR2 FNYEAQ. This CDR3 comprises 16 residues. In DNA, the CDR3 is TGTGCCAGCAGCTTAAGTGACATCTGGTCCTACAATGAGCAGTTCTTC. Residues: CASSLSDIWSYNEQFF. Based on the CDR3 plus reference TRBV7-6 and TRBJ2-1, the full variable domain is GAGVSQSPRYKVTKRGQDVALRCDPISGHVSLYWYRQALGQGPEFLTYFNYEAQQDKSGLPNDRFSAERPEGSISTLTIQRTEQRDSAMYRCASSLSDIWSYNEQFFGPGTRLTVL.

A note on this clone: One end of the junction does not line up with germline, which may come from a read error. The genes are TRBV6-5 and TRBJ1-1; D ambiguous. The CDR3 runs to 15 residues. The germline V gene has CDR1 MNHEY and CDR2 SVGAGI. The CDR3 sequence is CASKSGAGLNTEALF. CDR3 sequence (DNA): TGTGCCAGTAAATCCGGCGCAGGATTGAACACTGAAGCTTTATTT.

The chain couples TRBV28 to TRBJ1-5; 12 bases are a match to TRBD1. Trimming removed 5 bases from V and 5 bases from J; junction bases left unmatched: 1. The CDR3 is made up of 14 amino acids. Germline-derived CDR1 and CDR2 are MDHEN and SYDVKM. The DNA of the CDR3 is TGTGCCAGCAGTCGGGACAGGGGGCATCAGCCCCAGCATTTT. Protein: CASSRDRGHQPQHF.

V usage is TRBV5-1 and J usage is TRBJ1-1, with a possible D match to TRBD1 (5 bases). CDR3 length: 16 residues. Trimming pared 0 bases from V and 1 base from J, leaving 13 bases between. CDR1 and CDR2 (germline): SGHRS, YFSETQ. The CDR3 DNA reads as TGCGCCAGCAGCTTGGCCCACAACACAGGGAACACTGAAGCTTTCTTT. It translates to CASSLAHNTGNTEAFF.

The V gene is TRBV6-4, the J gene TRBJ2-2; TRBD1 might be the D (6 bases). The CDR3 sequence is 15 residues long. Germline CDR1 MRHNA, CDR2 SNTAGT. Trimming took off 2 bases at V and 1 base at J, with 8 bases between the two ends. The chain's CDR3 is CASSDGQKNTGELFF. CDR3 DNA sequence: TGTGCCAGCAGTGACGGACAGAAGAACACCGGGGAGCTGTTTTTT.

This clone was picked up one time. The chain combines TRBV27 with TRBJ2-1, with 13 positions matching TRBD2. This CDR3 is built from 16 residues. CDR1 and CDR2 (germline): MNHEY, SMNVEV (reference sequence). Trimming took 4 bases from V and 6 from J; bases not matched to a gene: 6. The CDR3 loop is CASSSRLAGGLNEQFF. The CDR3 DNA follows: TGTGCCAGCAGTTCTCGACTAGCGGGAGGCCTCAATGAGCAGTTCTTC.

This chain links TRBV2 with TRBJ1-1, with D tentatively TRBD1 (6 bases). The CDR3 extends over 15 amino acids. Trimming stripped 6 bases from V and 4 bases from J, with 18 bases between. The V gene's germline CDR1 is SNHLY and CDR2 FYNNEI. The CDR3: CASRLNREGGTEAFF. CDR3 in DNA: TGTGCCAGCAGACTCAACAGGGAAGGGGGCACTGAAGCTTTCTTT.

V and J are TRBV30 and TRBJ1-5; D is perhaps TRBD1 (5 bases). This CDR3 spans 15 amino acids. Deletions cut 2 bases from V and 2 bases from J, with 13 bases between. The germline V gene has CDR1 GTSNPN and CDR2 SVGIG (reference sequence). This CDR3 reads CAWSSRENGNQPQHF. The DNA for the CDR3 is TGTGCCTGGAGTTCCAGGGAAAACGGCAATCAGCCCCAGCATTTT.

This rearrangement joins TRBV4-1 to TRBJ1-1; D is possibly TRBD1 (5 bases). The CDR3 contains 16 residues. Per germline, CDR1 MGHRA and CDR2 YSYEKL. With 1 base removed from V and 0 bases from J, the gap between germline ends came to 12 bases. CDR3 region: CASSQAEQGVNTEAFF. CDR3 bases: TGCGCCAGCAGCCAAGCGGAGCAGGGCGTGAACACTGAAGCTTTCTTT.

The chain has TRBV18 and TRBJ2-3; a possible D gene is TRBD2 (6 bases). CDR1 and CDR2 (germline): KGHSH, LQKENI. The CDR3 has 15 amino acids. Trimming pared 3 bases from V and 3 bases from J, leaving 13 bases between. The DNA for the CDR3 is TGTGCCAGCTCACCCCAGGAGGGGAGGACAGATACGCAGTATTTT. This encodes CASSPQEGRTDTQYF.

Comment on this clone: Other DNA sequences in the same sample also yield this CDR3. The chain is built from TRBV19 and TRBJ1-2; D ambiguous. The CDR3 extends over 11 amino acids. Germline V gene sequence: CDR1 LNHDA, CDR2 SQIVND (reference sequence). V shed 3 bases and J shed 8 bases, with 7 bases lying between them. The CDR3 is CASSIAGGYTF. CDR3 bases: TGTGCCAGTAGTATCGCCGGGGGCTACACCTTC.

V is TRBV5-4 and J is TRBJ1-2; no clear D gene. Germline V lookup: CDR1 SGHNT, CDR2 YYREEE (reference sequence). Trimming shortened V by 4 bases and J by 1 base, and 11 bases separated the two germline ends. This CDR3 is built from 14 residues. CDR3 nucleotides: TGTGCCAGCAGCCTAGGGTCAAATAACTATGGCTACACCTTC. Its translation: CASSLGSNNYGYTF.

The J gene is TRBJ1-4, the V gene TRBV5-4; D not resolved. Trimming stripped 0 bases from V and 8 bases from J, with 14 bases between. The CDR3 extends over 15 amino acids. Germline V gene lookup returns CDR1 SGHNT and CDR2 YYREEE (reference sequence). The CDR3 region is CASSLDGAALEKLFF. Here the CDR3 DNA reads TGTGCCAGCAGCTTGGACGGAGCGGCATTGGAAAAACTGTTTTTT.

The CDR3 here is CASGLVVGSKKTGELFF. The CDR3, as DNA: TGTGCTAGTGGTTTGGTAGTAGGGAGTAAGAAAACCGGGGAGCTGTTTTTT. The chain joins TRBV12-5 to TRBJ2-2, with a tentative D call TRBD2 (5 bases). The CDR3 loop spans 17 amino acids. The V gene lost 0 bases and the J gene lost 5 bases, with 16 bases spanning the gap. Germline assignment: CDR1 LGHNT and CDR2 FRNRAP.

As to this clone: In the same sample, other DNA sequences code for this CDR3. V usage is TRBV19 and J usage is TRBJ2-7; D call uncertain. V lost 1 base to trimming and J lost 1 base, with 5 bases between them. CDR3 length: 13 residues. CDR1 and CDR2 (germline): LNHDA, SQIVND (reference sequence). The CDR3 bases are TGTGCCAGTAGTATAGGCCGGTCCTACGAGCAGTACTTC. This sequence encodes CASSIGRSYEQYF. The complete variable domain, with remaining parts taken from reference TRBV19 and TRBJ2-7, reads DGGITQSPKYLFRKEGQNVTLSCEQNLNHDAMYWYRQDPGQGLRLIYYSQIVNDFQKGDIAEGYSVSREKKESFPLTVTSAQKNPTAFYLCASSIGRSYEQYFGPGTRLTVT.

The chain couples TRBV19 to TRBJ2-2; D gene ambiguous. Between the trimmed V and J ends, which lost 7 bases and 3 bases, there was a span of 9 bases. The CDR3 contains 13 residues. Germline V gene sequence: CDR1 LNHDA, CDR2 SQIVND (reference sequence). CDR3 loop: CASKEVYTGELFF. The CDR3 nucleotides read TGTGCCAGTAAAGAGGTTTACACCGGGGAGCTGTTTTTT. Supplemented by reference TRBV19 and TRBJ2-2, the full variable domain reads DGGITQSPKYLFRKEGQNVTLSCEQNLNHDAMYWYRQDPGQGLRLIYYSQIVNDFQKGDIAEGYSVSREKKESFPLTVTSAQKNPTAFYLCASKEVYTGELFFGEGSRLTVL.